Presented here are 2 T cell receptor beta chains from one specimen sequenced in a study of shared clonotypes between healthy human individuals. Clones were read by immunoSEQ multiplex PCR, and TCRdb kept only the in-frame ones, dropping some. The table includes approximately 1.9 million clones, 93% detected once. As defined, naive CD8 cells were CD45RO-negative and positively selected for CCR7, with terminally differentiated effector memory CD45RA+ cells excluded. The sample was naive CD8+ T cells from PBMCs. These receptors were obtained from a man aged 18 to 35 in good health. Some clones in this sample may be carry-over from other donors' samples.

Of note for this clone: A read error may account for a junction end that differs from germline. Other DNA sequences in the sample encode the same CDR3. The rearrangement uses TRBV5-6 and TRBJ2-1; TRBD2 matches 7 bases. Germline V gene sequence: CDR1 SGHDT, CDR2 YYEEEE. The CDR3 consists of 14 residues. The CDR3, as DNA: TGTGCCAGCTCGTTGGGCGGGAGTAATAATGAACAGTTCTTC. It is translated as CASSLGGSNNEQFF.

Only one count was recorded for this clone. The chain carries TRBV7-9 and TRBJ2-5; 8 positions agree with TRBD1. The CDR3 totals 15 residues. J was trimmed by 4 bases and V by 6 bases; bases with no gene match: 10. Looked up from germline, CDR1 is SEHNR and CDR2 is FQNEAQ (reference sequence). CDR3 in amino acids: CASRNYQGARETQYF. The DNA for the CDR3 is TGTGCCAGCAGAAACTACCAGGGGGCGAGAGAGACCCAGTACTTC. Full variable domain (missing parts from reference TRBV7-9 and TRBJ2-5): DTGVSQNPRHKITKRGQNVTFRCDPISEHNRLYWYRQTLGQGPEFLTYFQNEAQLEKSRLLSDRFSAERPKGSFSTLEIQRTEQGDSAMYLCASRNYQGARETQYFGPGTRLLVL.